A selection of T cell receptor beta chains follows, all from one sample in a study of shared clonotypes between healthy human individuals. The assay was immunoSEQ multiplex PCR, and TCRdb's table has in-frame clones only and misses some. There are roughly 410,000 clones in the sample; just over 95% occur only once, and 0.32% lies in the top ten. Sequenced sample: memory CD8+ T cells sorted from blood. The receptor set was obtained from a man under 40 in good health. CDR3s leave out the opening cysteine and the closing phenylalanine or tryptophan.

CDR3 length,V gene,CDR3 protein
11,TRBV5-1,ASSPGWGDTQY
12,TRBV30,AWRLAGEGDEQF
13,TRBV5-6,ASSIYRGENTEAF
11,TRBV9,ASSVDAAHTIY
15,TRBV30,AWNPDRGYLSGNTIY
12,TRBV6-6,ASSYGATSYEQY
13,TRBV5-1,ASSLVLGQGSFPY
11,TRBV19,ASSIDRQGEAF
13,TRBV2,ASSDEATQGRGYT
11,TRBV29-1,SVGLAGGYEQY
15,TRBV6-7,ASSYQTQGLNTDTQY
13,TRBV4-2,ASSSRGLGTDTQY
12,TRBV10-3,AISATSGYNEQF
16,TRBV28,ASTEVIAGGPWTDTQY
13,TRBV6-6,ASSYKTSGGYEQY